The 9 T cell receptor beta chains below were found in one sample sequenced in a study of blood T cell repertoires in COVID-19. Measured with immunoSEQ multiplex PCR; TCRdb has only the in-frame clones, and not every one. The repertoire consists of roughly 430,000 clones, with approximately 85% occurring once and the leading ten covering approximately 2.1%. The sequenced sample was PBMCs or T cells enriched from blood (not recorded which). These receptors were collected from a woman in her forties with acute COVID-19.

The chain combines TRBV6-1 with TRBJ2-5; D is ambiguous. Trimming took off 3 bases at V and 0 bases at J, with 5 bases between the two ends. In germline, CDR1 is MNHNS, CDR2 SASEGT. The CDR3 covers 13 residues. DNA for the CDR3: TGTGCCAGCAGTGACAGAAACCAAGAGACCCAGTACTTC. Its translation: CASSDRNQETQYF.

The table lists this clone with a few counts. This chain joins TRBV3-1 (or the pseudogene TRBV3-2) and TRBJ1-6, with a possible D match to TRBD1 (6 bases). V was pared by 2 bases and J by 10 bases, with 15 bases between. From germline, CDR1 is LGHDT and CDR2 YNNKEL (reference sequence). The CDR3 has 15 amino acids. CDR3 amino acids: CASSQQGLVSSPLHF. CDR3 bases: TGTGCCAGCAGCCAACAGGGGTTAGTGAGCTCACCCCTCCACTTT.

This clone was observed a single time. The CDR3 bases are TGTGCCAGCAGTCTAGGACAGGGGGGGGCTGAAGCTTTCTTT. It is translated as CASSLGQGGAEAFF. The chain employs TRBV27 and TRBJ1-1; 10 bases map to TRBD1. The CDR3 has 14 amino acids. V lost 5 bases and J lost 6; bases outside the gene matches: 6. Germline loops: CDR1 MNHEY, CDR2 SMNVEV (reference sequence).

The V and J genes are TRBV7-2 and TRBJ1-5, with 8 bases matching TRBD1. The germline V gene has CDR1 SGHTA and CDR2 FQGNSA. The CDR3 is 15 amino acids. J was trimmed by 7 bases and V by 5 bases; bases with no gene match: 10. This CDR3 reads CASSVRTGTDQPQHF. The CDR3 DNA reads as TGTGCCAGCAGCGTACGGACAGGGACTGACCAGCCCCAGCATTTT.

The chain has TRBV27 and TRBJ1-2; TRBD1 is a possible D gene (6 bases). Germline V lookup: CDR1 MNHEY, CDR2 SMNVEV (reference sequence). Trimming took off 7 bases at V and 6 bases at J, with 18 bases between the two ends. The CDR3 loop spans 14 amino acids. The CDR3 nucleotides read TGTGCCAGCACCGAATTGGGGGCCGGGAATGGCTACACCTTC. Residues: CASTELGAGNGYTF.

The chain employs TRBV5-1 and TRBJ2-1; D possibly corresponds to TRBD1 (5 bases). Germline V gene lookup returns CDR1 SGHRS and CDR2 YFSETQ. The CDR3 runs to 13 residues. Trimming removed 4 bases at V and 8 bases at J, with 13 bases between. CDR3 amino acids: CASSPTAHDEQFF. The CDR3 bases are TGCGCCAGCAGCCCGACAGCCCACGATGAGCAGTTCTTC.

The chain links TRBV30 to TRBJ1-4, with TRBD1 as a possible D gene (5 bases). Germline V gene data show CDR1 as GTSNPN and CDR2 as SVGIG (reference sequence). Trimming pared 3 bases from V and 6 bases from J, leaving 11 bases between. CDR3 size: 13 residues. The CDR3 reads CAWSPGGDEKLFF. The CDR3 DNA follows: TGTGCCTGGAGCCCCGGGGGAGATGAAAAACTGTTTTTT.

The chain has TRBV19 and TRBJ2-3, with 7 positions matching TRBD1. The V and J ends lost 9 bases and 7 bases, in that order; junction bases with no gene match: 10. This CDR3 has 13 amino acids. Germline CDR1 is LNHDA and CDR2 is SQIVND (reference sequence). The CDR3 region has the DNA TGTGCCAGCGCTCTCACAGGGGCAAATACGCAGTATTTT. Translated: CASALTGANTQYF.

This clone was seen only once. V gene TRBV5-8 combines with J gene TRBJ2-5; 11 nucleotides match TRBD2. Per the germline V gene, CDR1 is SGHTS and CDR2 is YDEGEE. The CDR3 spans 17 residues. J was trimmed by 5 bases and V by 2 bases; bases with no gene match: 11. The CDR3 coding sequence is TGTGCCAGCAGCTTTATCTCTAGCGGGGGGTATACGGAGACCCAGTACTTC. The encoded protein is CASSFISSGGYTETQYF.